One and the same sample provided the 20 T cell receptor beta chains below, sequenced in a study of blood T cell repertoires in COVID-19. TCRdb's copy holds only in-frame clones and misses some; the assay was immunoSEQ multiplex PCR. The profile shows 250,000 to 350,000 clones, roughly 88% of them singletons. The sequencing sample was made of peripheral blood. These receptors came from a woman in her twenties or thirties who had recovered from COVID-19.

This chain joins TRBV5-1 and TRBJ1-5; D is perhaps TRBD1 (5 bases). There are 15 residues in the CDR3. Germline V gene data show CDR1 as SGHRS and CDR2 as YFSETQ. The V end was cut by 4 bases, the J end by 6 bases, with 17 bases between. The CDR3 nucleotides are TGCGCCAGCAGCATCGGTTTCGGGGGAACTCAGCCCCAGCATTTT. Translating gives CASSIGFGGTQPQHF.

There are many counts of this clone. The chain couples TRBV13 to TRBJ2-1; 9 bases are a match to TRBD2. Germline V gives CDR1 PRHDT, CDR2 FYEKMQ (reference sequence). After removal of 5 bases from V and 6 bases from J, the junction contained 8 bases not matched to a gene. There are 15 residues in the CDR3. CDR3 in amino acids: CASSLTGRGGNEQFF. In DNA, the CDR3 is TGTGCCAGCAGCCTGACCGGGCGGGGGGGCAATGAGCAGTTCTTC.

This clone was detected a few times. The V and J genes are TRBV4-1 and TRBJ1-2; D remains unclear. The germline CDR1 and CDR2 sequences are MGHRA and YSYEKL. The CDR3 runs to 14 residues. Trimming stripped 1 base from V and 8 bases from J, with 14 bases between. The CDR3 is CASSQVRETRGYTF. CDR3 bases: TGCGCCAGCAGCCAAGTGAGGGAGACGAGGGGCTACACCTTC.

The chain links TRBV23-1 to TRBJ1-5; TRBD1 matches 9 bases. TRBV23-1 is sorted into the ORF group, with uncertain function. There are 16 residues in the CDR3. The V and J ends lost 0 bases and 8 bases, in that order; junction bases with no gene match: 8. The CDR3 spells CASSQSGTGPAEPQHF. The CDR3 nucleotides read TGCGCCAGCAGTCAATCTGGGACAGGGCCCGCGGAGCCCCAGCATTTT.

This chain links TRBV5-4 with TRBJ2-7; TRBD2 might be the D (6 bases). Germline V gene lookup returns CDR1 SGHNT and CDR2 YYREEE (reference sequence). This CDR3 is 16 amino acids long. V lost 4 bases and J 4 bases, leaving 21 bases between the germline ends. The CDR3 region is CASSLSGGVSVYEQYF. The CDR3 DNA sequence: TGTGCCAGCAGCCTATCGGGCGGGGTTTCAGTTTACGAGCAGTACTTC.

The V call is TRBV20-1, the J call TRBJ1-4; D is ambiguous. This CDR3 spans 13 amino acids. V lost 3 bases and J lost 5, with 10 bases in between. Germline V gene lookup returns CDR1 DFQATT and CDR2 SNEGSKA (reference sequence). The CDR3 sequence is CSASSDSNEKLFF. CDR3 bases: TGCAGTGCTAGTAGCGACTCCAATGAAAAACTGTTTTTT.

The V and J genes are TRBV29-1 and TRBJ1-5; 7 positions agree with TRBD1. The CDR3 has 13 amino acids. Losses at the gene ends were 5 bases for V and 6 bases for J; bases not matched to a gene: 7. Germline CDR1 SQVTM, CDR2 ANQGSEA. In DNA, the CDR3 is TGCAGCGTTTCTGACAGGGTGGGTCAGCCCCAGCATTTT. This encodes CSVSDRVGQPQHF.

This clone occurred once. This chain links TRBV7-9 with TRBJ2-7; no firm D call. This CDR3 region has 13 residues. Looked up from germline, CDR1 is SEHNR and CDR2 is FQNEAQ (reference sequence). V was pared by 5 bases and J by 0 bases, with 8 bases between. The CDR3 spells CASSQVGSYEQYF. The DNA for the CDR3 is TGTGCCAGCAGCCAAGTCGGCTCCTACGAGCAGTACTTC.

The chain links TRBV5-1 to TRBJ2-2, with 10 bases matching TRBD2. Germline-derived CDR1 and CDR2 are SGHRS and YFSETQ. This CDR3 has 17 amino acids. Trimming removed 0 bases from V and 6 bases from J; junction bases left unmatched: 8. In nucleotides, the CDR3 is TGCGCCAGCAGCTTGGGGAGCGGGGGGGCCGCGTCCGGGGAGCTGTTTTTT. Translation: CASSLGSGGAASGELFF.

This rearrangement joins TRBV2 to TRBJ2-1; weak D call: TRBD2 (5 bases). The CDR3 contains 13 residues. CDR1 is SNHLY, CDR2 FYNNEI, per germline. Trimming left V 3 bases short and J 4 bases short, with 7 bases between. CDR3 bases: TGTGCCAGCAGTGAGGGAGTTTACAATGAGCAGTTCTTC. This gives the protein CASSEGVYNEQFF. Together with reference TRBV2 and TRBJ2-1, the CDR3 gives the full variable domain: EPEVTQTPSHQVTQMGQEVILRCVPISNHLYFYWYRQILGQKVEFLVSFYNNEISEKSEIFDDQFSVERPDGSNFTLKIRSTKLEDSAMYFCASSEGVYNEQFFGPGTRLTVL.

This clone has only a few counts. J is TRBJ2-1 and V is TRBV7-9; 11 bases line up with TRBD2. From germline, CDR1 is SEHNR and CDR2 FQNEAQ (reference sequence). The CDR3 spans 15 residues. V shed 5 bases, J shed 11 bases, and the junction held 11 bases outside the gene matches. CDR3 sequence: CASSPPTSGVAQQFF. In DNA, the CDR3 is TGTGCCAGCAGCCCGCCGACTAGCGGGGTAGCCCAGCAGTTCTTC.

This clone was observed a few times. The rearrangement joins TRBV30 to TRBJ1-2; 9 bases line up with TRBD1. The V gene's germline CDR1 is GTSNPN and CDR2 SVGIG (reference sequence). The V and J ends lost 8 bases and 7 bases, in that order; junction bases with no gene match: 8. The CDR3 consists of 12 residues. The CDR3 reads CANPGQGFGYTF. In nucleotides, the CDR3 is TGTGCCAACCCGGGACAGGGATTTGGCTACACCTTC.

The chain couples TRBV4-1 to TRBJ1-6; no clear D. The CDR3 length is 17 residues. Germline V CDR1 and CDR2: MGHRA, YSYEKL. V lost 1 base, J lost 4 bases, and 14 bases lay in between. The CDR3: CASSQANTGSYNSPLHF. Here the CDR3 DNA reads TGCGCCAGCAGCCAAGCTAATACCGGGTCTTATAATTCACCCCTCCACTTT.

The chain links TRBV4-2 to TRBJ2-5; the match to TRBD1 covers 9 bases. Germline V gene sequence: CDR1 LGHNA, CDR2 YNFKEQ. V lost 1 base and J lost 4; bases outside the gene matches: 1. This CDR3 is built from 14 residues. CDR3 sequence reads: CASSQGQGGETQYF. CDR3 coding DNA: TGTGCCAGCAGCCAAGGACAGGGGGGAGAGACCCAGTACTTC.

This rearrangement joins TRBV6-5 to TRBJ2-2, with TRBD1 matching over 9 bases. Germline CDR1 and CDR2: MNHEY and SVGAGI. Germline trimming cut 4 bases from V and 7 bases from J; bases unmatched to any gene: 7. The CDR3 is made up of 15 amino acids. CDR3 nucleotide sequence: TGTGCCAGCAGTTTCGACAGGGGGGTCGTCGGGGAGCTGTTTTTT. The encoded protein is CASSFDRGVVGELFF.

This chain uses TRBV6-5 with TRBJ1-2, with TRBD1 matching over 10 bases. Trimming cost V 2 bases and J 6 bases; bases outside gene matches: 3. There are 14 residues in the CDR3. From germline, CDR1 is MNHEY and CDR2 SVGAGI. CDR3 coding DNA: TGTGCCAGCAGTTACGCGGGGACAGGGGATGGCTACACCTTC. Amino acids: CASSYAGTGDGYTF.

The rearrangement links TRBV27 to TRBJ1-2; 9 nucleotides align to TRBD1. V dropped 4 bases and J dropped 6; count of bases not matched to a gene: 15. The CDR3 runs to 17 residues. The germline CDR1 and CDR2 sequences are MNHEY and SMNVEV (reference sequence). The CDR3 DNA is TGTGCCAGCAGTTCTGTCCAGGGACAGGGCTGGAAGGATGGCTACACCTTC. It encodes CASSSVQGQGWKDGYTF.

The gene calls are TRBV2 and TRBJ1-6; D possibly corresponds to TRBD1 (6 bases). Trimming removed 7 bases at V and 8 bases at J, with 15 bases between. Looked up from germline, CDR1 is SNHLY and CDR2 is FYNNEI. The CDR3 spans 14 residues. The CDR3 spells CASTNTGRDSPLHF. Written as DNA, the CDR3 is TGTGCCAGCACGAACACAGGGCGCGATTCACCCCTCCACTTT.

This chain links TRBV7-2 with TRBJ1-3; 9 bases map to TRBD1. Trimming at V came to 5 bases and at J to 14 bases, leaving 7 bases not matched to a gene. There are 12 residues in the CDR3. The germline gives CDR1 SGHTA, CDR2 FQGNSA. CDR3 sequence reads: CASSMYRDRVYF. CDR3 bases: TGTGCCAGCAGCATGTACCGGGACAGGGTATATTTT.

This clone was seen more than once but under ten times. The chain recombines TRBV7-9 with TRBJ1-2; TRBD1 agrees at 8 bases. V lost 6 bases and J lost 8; bases outside the gene matches: 8. CDR3 length: 13 residues. In germline, CDR1 is SEHNR, CDR2 FQNEAQ (reference sequence). The CDR3 sequence is CASSSTGDGGYTF. Written as DNA, the CDR3 is TGTGCCAGCAGTTCGACAGGGGACGGAGGCTACACCTTC.